This T cell receptor beta chain comes out of a study of cytomegalovirus exposure and HLA in healthy donors. The assay was immunoSEQ multiplex PCR, and TCRdb's table has in-frame clones only and misses some. The sample has approximately 180,000 clones, roughly 88% seen once; the top ten hold approximately 1.5%. It was the approximately 120-subject validation cohort, separate from the roughly 700-subject first cohort, to which the donors belonged. On this clone: A much larger clone differs by one base, so this may be a read error.

Germline V gene sequence: CDR1 SGHAT, CDR2 FQNNGV. The germline V and J ends were trimmed by 3 bases and 3 bases, with 12 bases remaining between them. This CDR3 comprises 14 residues. The receptor comes from a woman under 30 in good health and CMV-seronegative. The specimen was PBMCs. This chain links TRBV11-2 with TRBJ2-7; a weak D match, TRBD2 (7 bases). CDR3 nucleotide sequence: TGTGCCAGCAGCTTTAAGGGGGGGAGCTACGAGCAGTACTTC. Residues: CASSFKGGSYEQYF.